This TCR beta chain is from a study of vaccination effects on CD4 cells after COVID-19. The overall study: Each participant was given two doses of one vaccine (BNT162b2 or mRNA-1273).

The trim removed 7 bases at V and 7 bases at J, leaving 15 bases unmatched. CDR1 and CDR2 from the germline V gene are MNHEY and SVGAGI. CDR3 length equals 15 residues. Ahead of sequencing, the ViraFEST assay grew antigen-specific CD4+ T cells using viral peptide pools. Following culture for about ten days, CD4+ T cells were isolated. Vaccinated participants had no history of SARS-CoV-2 infection and tested negative for nucleocapsid antibodies. The researchers cultured fewer than 2.5 million PBMC per well with roughly 11 IU/ml IL-2 and around 9.5 ug/ml peptides. IL-2 medium took the place of half the medium on both days 3 and 7. The assay was immunoSEQ multiplex PCR, and TCRdb's table has in-frame clones only and misses some. The top ten hold roughly 11% of the sample, which has about 23,000 clones, 60% to 80% seen once. As concerns this clone: Its matching antigen is unknown.

Study-wide results and limits: Few convalescent patients were studied, and early post-infection samples were lacking.

This specimen consisted of CD4+ T cells from PBMCs cultured with HCoV-NL63 spike peptides, obtained before COVID-19 vaccination. V is TRBV6-5 and J is TRBJ1-2, with 7 nucleotides matching TRBD1. The origin of this receptor is a human donor who received a COVID-19 vaccine. This CDR3 reads CASIGVGTERGGYTF. The DNA of the CDR3 is TGTGCCAGCATCGGCGTCGGGACAGAGAGGGGTGGCTACACCTTC.